A single sample gave rise to the 12 T cell receptor beta chains below, sequenced in a study of T cells after yellow fever vaccination. From the 5' RACE reads, TCRdb called clonotypes with MiXCR, one entry per CDR3 protein. This sample carries about 300,000 distinct CDR3 sequences, almost 4% of them seen once, and the ten largest clones take roughly 26%. The sample in question was PBMCs, obtained 5 days after the yellow fever booster vaccination. These receptors originate from a man younger than 30 who received the YFV17D yellow fever vaccine.

This clonotype was seen repeatedly, ten times or more. V is TRBV9 and J is TRBJ2-3, with a possible D match to TRBD1 (6 bases). Germline CDR1 reads SGDLS; CDR2 reads YYNGEE. V lost 4 bases, J lost 0 bases, and 9 bases lay in between. This CDR3 comprises 14 residues. CDR3 sequence: CASSRDKSTDTQYF. The CDR3 DNA reads TGTGCCAGCAGCCGGGACAAAAGCACAGATACGCAGTATTTT.

This clonotype was counted only a few times. The CDR3 coding sequence is TGCGCCAGCAGCCAAGGGACAGGACGAGGATACGAGCAGTACGTC. Protein product: CASSQGTGRGYEQYV. This chain links TRBV4-1 with TRBJ2-7; TRBD1 aligns across 7 bases. There are 15 residues in the CDR3. The ends lost 1 base at V and 4 bases at J; junction bases unmatched: 7. Germline-derived CDR1 and CDR2 are MGHRA and YSYEKL.

This clonotype was counted many times. V gene TRBV5-1 combines with J gene TRBJ2-7; D possibly corresponds to TRBD1 (5 bases). V lost 5 bases and J lost 2, with 14 bases in between. This CDR3 contains 14 residues. The germline CDR1 and CDR2 sequences are SGHRS and YFSETQ. The CDR3 DNA is TGCGCCAGCAGACACCCGCCGACAGCCTACGAGCAGTACTTC. This gives the protein CASRHPPTAYEQYF.

The sample holds a few counts of this clonotype. The chain joins TRBV5-1 to TRBJ1-1; D is possibly TRBD1 (5 bases). Trimming shortened V by 4 bases and J by 0 bases, and 10 bases separated the two germline ends. Germline V lookup: CDR1 SGHRS, CDR2 YFSETQ. The CDR3 covers 14 residues. CDR3 region: CASSRAGMNTEAFF. The CDR3 DNA follows: TGCGCCAGCAGCCGGGCAGGGATGAACACTGAAGCTTTCTTT.

The genes are TRBV12-3 or TRBV12-4 and TRBJ2-7; maybe TRBD2 (6 bases). CDR3 length equals 15 residues. The ends were cut back, 7 bases at V and 3 bases at J, with 19 bases in the middle. CDR3 residues: CASTDSSVADYEQYF. CDR3 DNA: TGTGCCAGCACCGACTCGTCCGTAGCGGACTACGAGCAGTACTTC.

This clonotype has a count of ten or more. The chain carries TRBV7-9 and TRBJ2-6; 11 nucleotides line up with TRBD1. Unmatched junction bases numbered 5, after V lost 7 bases and J lost 3 bases. The CDR3 is made up of 16 amino acids. Germline CDR1 reads SEHNR; CDR2 reads FQNEAQ (reference sequence). CDR3 nucleotide sequence: TGTGCCAGCACCAAGGACAGGGGGCTTGGGGCCAACGTCCTGACTTTC. Its protein product is CASTKDRGLGANVLTF.

This clonotype occurred many times. CDR3 DNA: TGTGCCAGCAGTTTAAGTAGTCCAGCGGGGGTCTCCTACGAGCAGTACGTC. This translates into CASSLSSPAGVSYEQYV. The V call is TRBV28, the J call TRBJ2-7, with 8 nucleotides matching TRBD2. Unmatched junction bases numbered 9, after V lost 2 bases and J lost 0 bases. Germline V CDR1 and CDR2: MDHEN, SYDVKM. CDR3 size: 17 residues.

In this sample, this clonotype turned up a few times. V and J are TRBV5-1 and TRBJ1-1; D not certain. Per the germline V gene, CDR1 is SGHRS and CDR2 is YFSETQ. V was clipped by 4 bases and J by 4 bases, with 20 bases between them. CDR3 length: 16 residues. The CDR3 sequence: CASSTSPTPFSTEAFF. The CDR3 DNA reads TGCGCCAGCAGCACATCTCCGACGCCGTTTTCCACTGAAGCTTTCTTT. Full variable domain (missing parts from reference TRBV5-1 and TRBJ1-1): KAGVTQTPRYLIKTRGQQVTLSCSPISGHRSVSWYQQTPGQGLQFLFEYFSETQRNKGNFPGRFSGRQFSNSRSEMNVSTLELGDSALYLCASSTSPTPFSTEAFFGQGTRLTVV.

This clonotype was found many times. At one of its ends the junction is not consistent with the germline gene, which may arise from a read error. The chain couples TRBV7-7 to TRBJ2-2, with D perhaps matching TRBD1 (6 bases). There are 12 residues in the CDR3. Germline CDR1 reads SSHAT; CDR2 reads FNYEAQ (reference sequence). CDR3 sequence: CASTGQGGELFF. The CDR3, as DNA: TGTGCTAGCACGGGACAAGGCGGGGAGCTGTTTTTT.

The rearrangement joins TRBV7-9 to TRBJ1-4, with D possibly being TRBD1 (6 bases). The CDR3 totals 16 residues. V shed 5 bases and J shed 7 bases, with 20 bases lying between them. Germline values: CDR1 SEHNR, CDR2 FQNEAQ (reference sequence). The CDR3, as DNA: TGTGCCAGCAGCCTCTCACCGACAGGCCTGGGTGAAAAACTGTTTTTT. Its translation: CASSLSPTGLGEKLFF.

This clonotype was detected only a few times. The chain recombines TRBV7-2 with TRBJ1-1; 9 nucleotides agree with TRBD1. Germline V CDR1 and CDR2: SGHTA, FQGNSA. V lost 3 bases, J lost 3 bases, and 5 bases stayed unmatched. The CDR3 loop spans 15 amino acids. The CDR3 here is CASSLGTGSYTEAFF. CDR3 in DNA: TGTGCCAGCAGCTTGGGGACAGGGTCCTACACTGAAGCTTTCTTT.

This clonotype was found many times. The chain employs TRBV2 and TRBJ2-1; 11 bases align to TRBD2. The CDR3 has 15 amino acids. In germline, CDR1 is SNHLY, CDR2 FYNNEI. V trimming: 4 bases; J trimming: 7 bases; junction bases outside the gene matches: 6. The CDR3 here is CASSGASGGNNEQFF. In DNA form, the CDR3 reads TGTGCCAGCAGTGGGGCTAGCGGGGGGAATAATGAGCAGTTCTTC.